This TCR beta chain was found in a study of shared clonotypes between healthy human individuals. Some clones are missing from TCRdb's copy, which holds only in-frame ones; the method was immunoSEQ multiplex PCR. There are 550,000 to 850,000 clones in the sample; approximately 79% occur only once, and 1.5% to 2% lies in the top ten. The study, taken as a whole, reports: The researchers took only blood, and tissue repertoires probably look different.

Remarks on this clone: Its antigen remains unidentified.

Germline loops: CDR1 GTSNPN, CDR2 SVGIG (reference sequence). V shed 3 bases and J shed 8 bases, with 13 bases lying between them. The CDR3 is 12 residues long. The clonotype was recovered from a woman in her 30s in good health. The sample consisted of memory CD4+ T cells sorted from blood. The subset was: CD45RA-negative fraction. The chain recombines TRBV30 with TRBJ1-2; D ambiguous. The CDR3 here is CAWSSSIGGYTF. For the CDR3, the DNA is TGTGCCTGGAGCTCATCTATCGGAGGCTACACCTTC.